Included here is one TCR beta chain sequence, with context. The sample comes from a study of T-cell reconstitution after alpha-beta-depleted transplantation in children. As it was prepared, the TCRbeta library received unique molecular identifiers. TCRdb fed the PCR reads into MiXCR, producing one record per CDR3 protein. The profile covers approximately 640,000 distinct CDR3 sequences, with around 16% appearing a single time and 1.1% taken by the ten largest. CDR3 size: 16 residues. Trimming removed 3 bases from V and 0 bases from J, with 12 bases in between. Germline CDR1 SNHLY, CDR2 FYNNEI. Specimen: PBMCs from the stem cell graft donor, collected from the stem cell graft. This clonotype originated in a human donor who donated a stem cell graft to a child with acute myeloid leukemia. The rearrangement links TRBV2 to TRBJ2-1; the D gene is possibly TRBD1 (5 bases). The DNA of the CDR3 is TGTGCCAGCAGTGAGGCAGGGTATCTCTCCTACAATGAGCAGTTCTTC. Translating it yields CASSEAGYLSYNEQFF.